This T cell receptor beta chain was observed in a study of cytomegalovirus exposure and HLA in healthy donors. The length of the CDR3 is 14 residues. In germline, CDR1 is SEHNR, CDR2 FQNEAQ (reference sequence). V was cut by 5 bases and J by 1 base, with 12 bases left in between. The PCR ran on 60 Vbeta and 13 Jbeta primers. The method was immunoSEQ multiplex PCR; TCRdb's version includes in-frame clones alone and lacks a portion of them. The sample holds under 70,000 clones, about 70% seen once. General observations from the study: Later analysis suggested links between common viral pathogens and several top significant clusters. Per published reports, the classifier diagnosed cytomegalovirus status with high specificity and sensitivity. Across donors, most TCRs were seen rarely, yet some public ones were widespread.

By share, this clone ranks as large. Its antigen remains unidentified. Sequencing was performed on PBMCs. The sequence derives from a woman in her thirties in good health and CMV-seronegative. The chain recombines TRBV7-9 with TRBJ2-7; possibly TRBD1 for D (5 bases). CDR3 DNA: TGTGCCAGCAGCCCCCCGGACAATTCCTACGAGCAGTACTTC. Its translation: CASSPPDNSYEQYF. The variable domain in full, with the rest retrieved from reference TRBV7-9 and TRBJ2-7, is DTGVSQNPRHKITKRGQNVTFRCDPISEHNRLYWYRQTLGQGPEFLTYFQNEAQLEKSRLLSDRFSAERPKGSFSTLEIQRTEQGDSAMYLCASSPPDNSYEQYFGPGTRLTVT.